The source of this TCR beta chain is a study of response to subunit inactivated influenza vaccine. General study points: T cells newly recruited by each seasonal influenza vaccination are few, the authors suggested.

The CDR3 totals 14 residues. Per germline, CDR1 MGHRA and CDR2 YSYEKL. V was cut by 1 base and J by 6 bases, with 13 bases left in between. Ten or more counts support this clonotype. The antigen remains unidentified. One entry per CDR3 protein, called by TCRdb with MiXCR from the RT-PCR reads. The sample yields about 610,000 distinct CDR3 sequences, 14% seen once. Sample: PBMCs from blood, taken roughly 12 days after vaccination. The chain combines TRBV4-1 with TRBJ2-7; no definite D call. This clonotype was obtained from a middle-aged man who received an inactivated influenza vaccine. The CDR3 nucleotides are TGCGCCAGCAGCCAAGTATCTCTAAGGAGCGAGCAGTACTTC. This gives the protein CASSQVSLRSEQYF.